What follows are 20 T cell receptor beta chains derived from one specimen sequenced in a study of siplizumab effects on memory and regulatory T cells. Using immunoSEQ multiplex PCR, the repertoire was profiled, and TCRdb retains in-frame clones only, with some absent. This sample yields about 60,000 clones, of which less than 90% are seen a single time; approximately 3.8% belongs to the top ten. Sequences were obtained from memory CD4+ T cells sorted from blood. The receptors come from a human donor in good health.

The chain links TRBV2 to TRBJ1-1; tentative D call: TRBD1 (6 bases). CDR3 length: 15 amino acids. Germline assignment: CDR1 SNHLY and CDR2 FYNNEI. V lost 4 bases and J lost 2, with 14 bases in between. CDR3 DNA sequence: TGTGCCAGCAGTGTTATGGGGGGCCCAAACACTGAAGCTTTCTTT. Translated, it gives CASSVMGGPNTEAFF. The whole variable domain, filled in from reference TRBV2 and TRBJ1-1, reads EPEVTQTPSHQVTQMGQEVILRCVPISNHLYFYWYRQILGQKVEFLVSFYNNEISEKSEIFDDQFSVERPDGSNFTLKIRSTKLEDSAMYFCASSVMGGPNTEAFFGQGTRLTVV.

The genes are TRBV6-1 and TRBJ2-1; TRBD2 might be the D (5 bases). The CDR3 is 14 amino acids. The germline gives CDR1 MNHNS, CDR2 SASEGT. The ends were cut back, 1 base at V and 6 bases at J, with 10 bases in the middle. This CDR3 is CASSEVERANEQFF. CDR3 nucleotide sequence: TGTGCCAGCAGTGAAGTGGAGAGGGCCAATGAGCAGTTCTTC.

This chain's CDR3 is CAGGSGRASSYEQYF. CDR3 coding DNA: TGTGCCGGCGGATCAGGTCGCGCGTCTTCCTACGAGCAGTACTTC. The chain uses TRBV30 and TRBJ2-7; the D is unclear. Per germline, CDR1 GTSNPN and CDR2 SVGIG (reference sequence). The CDR3 is 15 residues long. The germline V and J ends were trimmed by 8 bases and 1 base, with 21 bases remaining between them.

Comment on this clone: This sample also contains other DNA sequences that code for the same CDR3. This sequence joins TRBV5-1 and TRBJ1-1, with TRBD1 as a possible D gene (5 bases). Trimming removed 7 bases at V and 0 bases at J, with 10 bases between. The CDR3 spans 13 residues. From germline, CDR1 is SGHRS and CDR2 YFSETQ. CDR3 sequence: CASSRTLNTEAFF. CDR3 nucleotide sequence: TGCGCCAGCTCGAGGACATTGAACACTGAAGCTTTCTTT.

The J gene is TRBJ1-2, the V gene TRBV6-5; D possibly corresponds to TRBD1 (5 bases). The V end was cut by 5 bases, the J end by 0 bases, with 10 bases between. Germline V lookup: CDR1 MNHEY, CDR2 SVGAGI. This CDR3 is built from 14 residues. The CDR3 sequence is CASSGRQTNYGYTF. The CDR3 coding sequence is TGTGCCAGCAGTGGGAGACAGACTAACTATGGCTACACCTTC.

The rearrangement uses TRBV4-1 and TRBJ2-2; perhaps TRBD2 as D (6 bases). This CDR3 has 18 residues. Trimming pared 2 bases from V and 0 bases from J, leaving 16 bases between. From germline, CDR1 is MGHRA and CDR2 YSYEKL. The CDR3 nucleotides are TGCGCCAGCAGCCAAAGGGAGGCCGGCCTAGCGAACACCGGGGAGCTGTTTTTT. It translates to CASSQREAGLANTGELFF.

The rearrangement uses TRBV4-2 and TRBJ1-3; tentative D call: TRBD1 (5 bases). Trimming removed 0 bases at V and 0 bases at J, with 15 bases between. The CDR3 contains 18 residues. Per the germline V gene, CDR1 is LGHNA and CDR2 is YNFKEQ. Here the CDR3 reads CASSQEIGTSSSGNTIYF. The DNA of the CDR3 is TGTGCCAGCAGCCAAGAGATTGGGACGAGCAGCTCTGGAAACACCATATATTTT.

This clone was seen a handful of times. The CDR3 region is CASSQVYGGAQETQYF. CDR3 DNA: TGCGCCAGCAGCCAAGTATACGGGGGGGCCCAAGAGACCCAGTACTTC. The chain has TRBV4-1 and TRBJ2-5; 8 nucleotides match TRBD2. The J segment lost 1 base and the V segment lost 1 base, leaving 5 bases of the junction unmatched. There are 16 residues in the CDR3. Germline-derived CDR1 and CDR2 are MGHRA and YSYEKL.

In the case of this clone: The sample carries other DNA sequences with the same CDR3. J is TRBJ1-1 and V is TRBV7-8; no definite D call. Germline V gene data show CDR1 as SGHVS and CDR2 as FQNEAQ. CDR3 length: 14 residues. Trimming took off 5 bases at V and 0 bases at J, with 10 bases between the two ends. As DNA, the CDR3 is TGTGCCAGCAGCCCCGGCGCGCTGAACACTGAAGCTTTCTTT. Translating it yields CASSPGALNTEAFF.

V and J are TRBV23-1 and TRBJ1-5; TRBD1 aligns across 8 bases. TRBV23-1 is an ORF, and what it does is uncertain. The CDR3 covers 15 residues. V lost 3 bases and J lost 6; bases outside the gene matches: 7. CDR3 nucleotide sequence: TGCGCCAGCAGTCAGTACAGGGGGGTACGTCAGCCCCAGCATTTT. It codes for CASSQYRGVRQPQHF.

The chain uses TRBV5-6 and TRBJ2-7; no clear D. Trimming removed 0 bases from V and 7 bases from J, with 5 bases in between. The CDR3 sequence is 11 residues long. Germline values: CDR1 SGHDT, CDR2 YYEEEE. CDR3 amino acids: CASSLAGEQYF. The CDR3 DNA is TGTGCCAGCAGCTTGGCAGGAGAGCAGTACTTC.

The chain joins TRBV29-1 to TRBJ2-3; 8 bases match TRBD1. The V gene's germline CDR1 is SQVTM and CDR2 ANQGSEA. V was clipped by 4 bases and J by 6 bases; unmatched bases: 15. This CDR3 has 16 residues. The CDR3 nucleotides read TGCAGCGTTGGGCGGAAACAGGGGGGAGCCGGGGATACGCAGTATTTT. It specifies CSVGRKQGGAGDTQYF.

The chain has TRBV7-8 and TRBJ2-1; D remains unclear. The germline V gene has CDR1 SGHVS and CDR2 FQNEAQ. Trimming took off 5 bases at V and 7 bases at J, with 15 bases between the two ends. The CDR3 covers 14 residues. The CDR3 sequence: CASSRGALGNEQFF. The DNA of the CDR3 is TGTGCCAGCAGCCGCGGCGCCTTGGGGAATGAGCAGTTCTTC.

The sample holds one count of this clone. The V and J genes are TRBV18 and TRBJ1-3; D remains unclear. V shed 0 bases and J shed 0 bases, with 9 bases lying between them. This CDR3 is built from 16 residues. Germline V CDR1 and CDR2: KGHSH, LQKENI. The CDR3 sequence: CASSPPLVSSGNTIYF. CDR3 bases: TGTGCCAGCTCACCACCGCTGGTAAGCTCTGGAAACACCATATATTTT.

The V call is TRBV10-3, the J call TRBJ2-5, with D unclear. Trimming removed 6 bases at V and 4 bases at J, with 9 bases between. This CDR3 has 12 residues. CDR1 and CDR2 from the germline V gene are ENHRY and SYGVKD. The CDR3 protein is CAISLELETQYF. The CDR3 DNA follows: TGTGCCATCAGCCTAGAACTAGAGACCCAGTACTTC.

This clone was found once. The V and J genes are TRBV5-1 and TRBJ2-6, with 7 nucleotides matching TRBD1. This CDR3 comprises 17 residues. V lost 4 bases and J lost 0; bases outside the gene matches: 7. Germline loops: CDR1 SGHRS, CDR2 YFSETQ. CDR3 protein: CASSRGDSSSGANVLTF. The CDR3 DNA sequence: TGCGCCAGCAGCCGAGGGGACAGCTCCTCTGGGGCCAACGTCCTGACTTTC.

V gene TRBV5-4 combines with J gene TRBJ1-4, with D possibly TRBD1 on 6 matching bases. The germline V and J ends were trimmed by 3 bases and 3 bases, with 9 bases remaining between them. Germline V gives CDR1 SGHNT, CDR2 YYREEE (reference sequence). CDR3 length equals 14 residues. The CDR3 is CASSYRAPNEKLFF. The CDR3 nucleotides are TGTGCCAGCAGCTACAGGGCCCCTAATGAAAAACTGTTTTTT.

The chain combines TRBV5-1 with TRBJ2-7; D is possibly TRBD1 (6 bases). The CDR3 runs 15 residues. Germline V gives CDR1 SGHRS, CDR2 YFSETQ. V was trimmed by 4 bases and J by 5 bases, leaving 19 bases between them. CDR3 residues: CASSAGQPGTNEQYF. CDR3 DNA sequence: TGCGCCAGCAGCGCCGGACAGCCGGGAACTAACGAGCAGTACTTC.

The CDR3 reads CASSQDLAGRPFF. The CDR3 coding sequence is TGTGCCAGCAGCCAAGATCTTGCCGGGAGACCGTTCTTC. This sequence joins TRBV14 and TRBJ2-1; tentative D call: TRBD2 (6 bases). The CDR3 runs 13 residues. Per germline, CDR1 SGHDN and CDR2 FVKESK. Trimming cost V 0 bases and J 15 bases, with 15 bases left between them.

The chain is built from TRBV29-1 and TRBJ1-5; a weak D match, TRBD1 (6 bases). The CDR3 has 13 amino acids. V was trimmed by 4 bases and J by 5 bases, leaving 12 bases between them. Germline V gene sequence: CDR1 SQVTM, CDR2 ANQGSEA. The CDR3, as DNA: TGCAGCGTTGCGGGAGGGGGGCATCAGCCCCAGCATTTT. Translating gives CSVAGGGHQPQHF. The full variable domain, in which reference TRBV29-1 and TRBJ1-5 provide the parts outside the CDR3, is SAVISQKPSRDICQRGTSLTIQCQVDSQVTMMFWYRQQPGQSLTLIATANQGSEATYESGFVIDKFPISRPNLTFSTLTVSNMSPEDSSIYLCSVAGGGHQPQHFGDGTRLSIL.